The 32 T cell receptor beta chains below were found in one sample sequenced in a study of T cell responses to AZD1222 COVID-19 vaccine. Assay: immunoSEQ multiplex PCR; the TCRdb copy retains only in-frame clones and omits some. The sample has 90,000 to 150,000 clones; 80% to 90% are singletons. The sample was peripheral blood, taken 28 days after the second AZD1222 dose. Receptors originate from an adult who received the AZD1222 COVID-19 vaccine.

This chain links TRBV7-9 with TRBJ2-1, with 8 bases matching TRBD2. CDR1 is SEHNR and CDR2 is FQNEAQ in the germline V gene (reference sequence). The CDR3 is made up of 16 amino acids. V shed 1 base and J 6 bases; nucleotides not matched to a gene: 8. Here the CDR3 reads CASSLGPGLGFNEQFF. Written as DNA, the CDR3 is TGTGCCAGCAGCTTAGGGCCGGGACTAGGTTTCAATGAGCAGTTCTTC.

In DNA form, the CDR3 reads TGTGCCAGCAGCTTAACGCAACAAGAGACCCAGTACTTC. Translation gives CASSLTQQETQYF. This chain uses TRBV7-9 with TRBJ2-5; no definite D call. The germline CDR1 and CDR2 sequences are SEHNR and FQNEAQ (reference sequence). V lost 2 bases to trimming and J lost 2 bases, with 6 bases between them. The CDR3 has 13 residues. Full variable domain (outside the CDR3, taken from reference TRBV7-9 and TRBJ2-5): DTGVSQNPRHKITKRGQNVTFRCDPISEHNRLYWYRQTLGQGPEFLTYFQNEAQLEKSRLLSDRFSAERPKGSFSTLEIQRTEQGDSAMYLCASSLTQQETQYFGPGTRLLVL.

Only one count was recorded for this clone. The J gene is TRBJ1-1, the V gene TRBV5-6, with D unresolved. CDR1 is SGHDT, CDR2 YYEEEE, per germline. The CDR3 is made up of 14 amino acids. V lost 1 base and J lost 1, with 8 bases in between. CDR3 sequence reads: CASSLSSGNTEAFF. In nucleotides, the CDR3 is TGTGCCAGCAGCTTGAGTTCTGGGAACACTGAAGCTTTCTTT.

The chain employs TRBV18 and TRBJ2-3; D gene uncertain. This CDR3 has 13 amino acids. Per germline, CDR1 KGHSH and CDR2 LQKENI. Trimming pared 6 bases from V and 2 bases from J, leaving 9 bases between. CDR3 sequence reads: CASSGPNTDTQYF. In DNA form, the CDR3 reads TGTGCCAGCTCCGGACCGAACACAGATACGCAGTATTTT.

V and J are TRBV13 and TRBJ1-3, with D possibly being TRBD1 (5 bases). From germline, CDR1 is PRHDT and CDR2 FYEKMQ (reference sequence). The CDR3 covers 14 residues. Trimming took 10 bases from V and 4 from J, leaving 17 bases between them. CDR3 amino acids: CATERGNTGNTIYF. The CDR3, as DNA: TGTGCCACCGAAAGGGGTAACACGGGAAACACCATATATTTT.

The chain links TRBV28 to TRBJ2-4; perhaps D is TRBD1 or TRBD2 (5 bases each). V was shortened by 5 bases and J by 2 bases, with 19 bases between the two germline ends. Germline V gene lookup returns CDR1 MDHEN and CDR2 SYDVKM. This CDR3 has 17 amino acids. As DNA, the CDR3 is TGTGCCAGCAGTCCTTGGGACCCCCGGGCCTCCAAAAACATTCAGTACTTC. Translated: CASSPWDPRASKNIQYF.

The gene calls are TRBV7-9 and TRBJ1-3; a weak D match, TRBD1 (5 bases). CDR1 and CDR2 from the germline V gene are SEHNR and FQNEAQ (reference sequence). Trimming took 8 bases from V and 7 from J, leaving 21 bases between them. This CDR3 contains 15 residues. CDR3 sequence reads: CASLYWGTEGNTIYF. In DNA, the CDR3 is TGTGCCAGCCTCTATTGGGGTACGGAGGGGAACACCATATATTTT. Combining the CDR3 with reference TRBV7-9 and TRBJ1-3 gives the whole variable domain DTGVSQNPRHKITKRGQNVTFRCDPISEHNRLYWYRQTLGQGPEFLTYFQNEAQLEKSRLLSDRFSAERPKGSFSTLEIQRTEQGDSAMYLCASLYWGTEGNTIYFGEGSWLTVV.

The chain links TRBV7-8 to TRBJ1-5, with D unclear. The germline V gene has CDR1 SGHVS and CDR2 FQNEAQ. CDR3 length: 17 amino acids. Trimming shortened V by 4 bases and J by 2 bases, and 18 bases separated the two germline ends. The CDR3 reads CASSSSPLQPGNQPQHF. The CDR3 DNA reads as TGTGCCAGCAGCTCCTCTCCCCTGCAGCCCGGCAATCAGCCCCAGCATTTT.

A few counts support this clone. The chain carries TRBV13 and TRBJ2-2; D may match TRBD1 or TRBD2 (5 bases each). V lost 4 bases and J 1 base, leaving 13 bases between the germline ends. Germline CDR1 and CDR2: PRHDT and FYEKMQ (reference sequence). The CDR3 loop spans 16 amino acids. This CDR3 reads CASSSSLGVNTGELFF. For the CDR3, the DNA is TGTGCCAGCAGCTCCTCATTGGGGGTGAACACCGGGGAGCTGTTTTTT. Using reference TRBV13 and TRBJ2-2 for the parts outside the CDR3, the full variable domain is AAGVIQSPRHLIKEKRETATLKCYPIPRHDTVYWYQQGPGQDPQFLISFYEKMQSDKGSIPDRFSAQQFSDYHSELNMSSLELGDSALYFCASSSSLGVNTGELFFGEGSRLTVL.

V usage is TRBV7-2 and J usage is TRBJ1-2, with 11 bases identical to TRBD1. This CDR3 region has 18 residues. Losses at the gene ends were 3 bases for V and 4 bases for J; bases not matched to a gene: 13. Germline lookup yields CDR1 SGHTA and CDR2 FQGNSA. CDR3 nucleotide sequence: TGTGCCAGCAGCTTCTCGCCTTGGGGACAGGGGGTTGGCTATGGCTACACCTTC. This sequence encodes CASSFSPWGQGVGYGYTF. Complete variable domain (other parts from reference TRBV7-2 and TRBJ1-2): GAGVSQSPSNKVTEKGKDVELRCDPISGHTALYWYRQSLGQGLEFLIYFQGNSAPDKSGLPSDRFSAERTGGSVSTLTIQRTQQEDSAVYLCASSFSPWGQGVGYGYTFGSGTRLTVV.

This chain links TRBV7-9 with TRBJ1-1; 8 nucleotides agree with TRBD1. Looked up from germline, CDR1 is SEHNR and CDR2 is FQNEAQ (reference sequence). The V and J ends lost 5 bases and 1 base, in that order; junction bases with no gene match: 3. This CDR3 comprises 14 residues. This chain's CDR3 is CASSRQGTNTEAFF. The CDR3, as DNA: TGTGCCAGCAGCCGACAGGGGACGAACACTGAAGCTTTCTTT.

The chain has TRBV7-9 and TRBJ2-1, with 7 bases matching TRBD2. Per germline, CDR1 SEHNR and CDR2 FQNEAQ (reference sequence). CDR3 length: 16 amino acids. With 1 base clipped from V and 3 bases from J, the junction kept 6 bases outside the gene matches. CDR3 sequence (DNA): TGTGCCAGCAGCTTAGTGGTACGGGAGGACTACAATGAGCAGTTCTTC. Translating gives CASSLVVREDYNEQFF.

The chain recombines TRBV4-2 with TRBJ2-7; 12 bases match TRBD2. Germline CDR1 LGHNA, CDR2 YNFKEQ. The CDR3 consists of 17 residues. The V segment lost 1 base and the J segment 1 base; nucleotides outside the gene matches: 5. The CDR3 bases are TGTGCCAGCAGCCAAGGATCGCTAGCGGGGGGGTCCTACGAGCAGTACTTC. Encoded protein: CASSQGSLAGGSYEQYF.

The chain is built from TRBV5-1 and TRBJ2-7; no firm D call. Per germline, CDR1 SGHRS and CDR2 YFSETQ. The ends were cut back, 7 bases at V and 4 bases at J, with 18 bases in the middle. This CDR3 comprises 14 residues. The CDR3 bases are TGCGCCAGCTCTAGGATGCCAGGATCGTACGAGCAGTACTTC. The encoded protein is CASSRMPGSYEQYF.

The J gene is TRBJ2-3, the V gene TRBV4-1, with D perhaps TRBD1 (6 bases). The CDR3 consists of 16 residues. The germline V gene encodes CDR1 MGHRA and CDR2 YSYEKL. Trimming cost V 5 bases and J 0 bases, with 15 bases left between them. CDR3 residues: CASSLQGFGSTDTQYF. CDR3 sequence (DNA): TGCGCCAGCAGCTTACAGGGTTTCGGGAGCACAGATACGCAGTATTTT.

This rearrangement joins TRBV19 to TRBJ1-6; D ambiguous. Germline CDR1 and CDR2: LNHDA and SQIVND (reference sequence). CDR3 length: 13 residues. Trimming removed 5 bases at V and 9 bases at J, with 11 bases between. CDR3 nucleotides: TGTGCCAGTAGTTCCCTAGGGAGTTCACCCCTCCACTTT. It encodes CASSSLGSSPLHF.

The J gene is TRBJ1-1, the V gene TRBV18, with a possible D match to TRBD1 (5 bases). CDR3 length: 13 amino acids. Germline lookup yields CDR1 KGHSH and CDR2 LQKENI. The V end lost 6 bases, the J end lost 8 bases, and 16 bases lay between the germline ends. The CDR3 nucleotides are TGTGCCAGCTCCAATCGCTATCAGGGAGAAGCTTTCTTT. This encodes CASSNRYQGEAFF.

This clone was detected only a few times. The chain joins TRBV21-1 to TRBJ1-1. TRBV21-1 corresponds to a pseudogene. The length of the CDR3 is 15 residues. In DNA, the CDR3 is TGTGCCAGCAGCAGACGGACGGGGCGGCGCACTGAAGCTTTCTTT. It yields the protein CASSRRTGRRTEAFF.

The V and J genes are TRBV7-6 and TRBJ1-4; tentative D call: TRBD1 (6 bases). This CDR3 has 15 residues. The V gene lost 5 bases and the J gene lost 8 bases, with 18 bases spanning the gap. Germline CDR1 is SGHVS and CDR2 is FNYEAQ. CDR3 DNA sequence: TGTGCCAGCAGCCCCGGGAGGGGGGCAGGAGAAAAACTGTTTTTT. Translation: CASSPGRGAGEKLFF.

This clone was seen once. The J gene is TRBJ1-2, the V gene TRBV27; D unclear. There are 14 residues in the CDR3. V was clipped by 4 bases and J by 5 bases, with 14 bases between them. Germline values: CDR1 MNHEY, CDR2 SMNVEV (reference sequence). The CDR3, as DNA: TGTGCCAGCAGTTCTCGGTCGGGCCTGTATGGCTACACCTTC. Residues: CASSSRSGLYGYTF.

This chain joins TRBV5-6 and TRBJ1-6; D might be TRBD1 (5 bases). The germline V and J ends were trimmed by 3 bases and 8 bases, with 18 bases remaining between them. Germline values: CDR1 SGHDT, CDR2 YYEEEE. CDR3 length equals 16 residues. Here the CDR3 reads CASSSVLGTDYSPLHF. The DNA for the CDR3 is TGTGCCAGCAGCTCAGTACTGGGGACGGACTATTCACCCCTCCACTTT.

This rearrangement joins TRBV7-9 to TRBJ2-7; TRBD2 matches 8 bases. The CDR3 sequence is 16 residues long. V lost 1 base to trimming and J lost 7 bases; unmatched junction nucleotides: 12. Germline assignment: CDR1 SEHNR and CDR2 FQNEAQ (reference sequence). CDR3 nucleotides: TGTGCCAGCAGCTTAGGGGCGGGGGGCCCCGTAGGGGAGCAGTACTTC. This translates into CASSLGAGGPVGEQYF.

This clone was seen a single time. The gene calls are TRBV7-2 and TRBJ1-1, with TRBD1 matching over 8 bases. V trimming: 3 bases; J trimming: 6 bases; junction bases outside the gene matches: 9. Germline CDR1 SGHTA, CDR2 FQGNSA. This CDR3 is 15 amino acids long. This CDR3 reads CASSFNQGAGSEAFF. The CDR3 coding sequence is TGTGCCAGCAGCTTTAATCAGGGGGCAGGGTCTGAAGCTTTCTTT. Full variable domain (remainder filled in from reference TRBV7-2 and TRBJ1-1): GAGVSQSPSNKVTEKGKDVELRCDPISGHTALYWYRQSLGQGLEFLIYFQGNSAPDKSGLPSDRFSAERTGGSVSTLTIQRTQQEDSAVYLCASSFNQGAGSEAFFGQGTRLTVV.

V gene TRBV19 combines with J gene TRBJ2-7; TRBD1 matches 7 bases. The CDR3 length is 13 residues. The trim removed 10 bases at V and 6 bases at J, leaving 12 bases unmatched. Germline V CDR1 and CDR2: LNHDA, SQIVND (reference sequence). The CDR3 DNA sequence: TGTGCCACCAAGGACAGGCCCTCGGCCGAGCAGTACTTC. Translation: CATKDRPSAEQYF.

The rearrangement uses TRBV4-1 and TRBJ1-4; no reliable D call. Trimming left V 4 bases short and J 10 bases short, with 13 bases between. Germline lookup yields CDR1 MGHRA and CDR2 YSYEKL. This CDR3 comprises 13 residues. The chain's CDR3 is CASSLEVGRKLFF. Here the CDR3 DNA reads TGCGCCAGCAGCCTGGAGGTAGGCCGAAAACTGTTTTTT.

This rearrangement joins TRBV7-9 to TRBJ2-1, with D unresolved. V was trimmed by 5 bases and J by 0 bases, leaving 5 bases between them. The germline V gene encodes CDR1 SEHNR and CDR2 FQNEAQ (reference sequence). The CDR3 contains 13 residues. The CDR3 reads CASSVDSYNEQFF. The CDR3 DNA is TGTGCCAGCAGCGTAGACTCCTACAATGAGCAGTTCTTC.

V gene TRBV2 combines with J gene TRBJ1-6; 9 nucleotides match TRBD1. V trimming: 6 bases; J trimming: 6 bases; junction bases outside the gene matches: 12. Germline V gene lookup returns CDR1 SNHLY and CDR2 FYNNEI. CDR3 length equals 17 residues. CDR3 loop: CASSSTGTGNSNSPLHF. The CDR3, as DNA: TGTGCCAGCAGCAGTACCGGGACAGGGAATTCTAATTCACCCCTCCACTTT.

This clone was counted a single time. This sequence joins TRBV11-3 and TRBJ2-1; perhaps TRBD1 as D (5 bases). Between the trimmed V and J ends, which lost 0 bases and 2 bases, there was a span of 14 bases. The CDR3 loop spans 17 amino acids. Germline CDR1 SGHNT, CDR2 YENEEA. For the CDR3, the DNA is TGTGCCAGCAGCTTAGATCTGGCAGGGTGGGCCTACAATGAGCAGTTCTTC. This encodes CASSLDLAGWAYNEQFF.

The CDR3 DNA is TGTGCCAGCAGCCAATGGAGGGGGCAGGGCGGGGAGCTGTTTTTT. Amino acid sequence: CASSQWRGQGGELFF. The rearrangement links TRBV7-9 to TRBJ2-2, with D perhaps TRBD1 (7 bases). The CDR3 consists of 15 residues. Trimming pared 5 bases from V and 7 bases from J, leaving 17 bases between. CDR1 is SEHNR and CDR2 is FQNEAQ in the germline V gene (reference sequence).

The V call is TRBV5-1, the J call TRBJ1-2, with D tentatively TRBD1 (5 bases). This CDR3 spans 16 amino acids. V was shortened by 4 bases and J by 4 bases, with 20 bases between the two germline ends. CDR1 and CDR2 (germline): SGHRS, YFSETQ. CDR3 DNA sequence: TGCGCCAGCAGCCCTAACCGGGAGGGGTTGCTCTATGGCTACACCTTC. As protein: CASSPNREGLLYGYTF. The full variable domain, completed using reference TRBV5-1 and TRBJ1-2, is KAGVTQTPRYLIKTRGQQVTLSCSPISGHRSVSWYQQTPGQGLQFLFEYFSETQRNKGNFPGRFSGRQFSNSRSEMNVSTLELGDSALYLCASSPNREGLLYGYTFGSGTRLTVV.

This sequence joins TRBV7-3 and TRBJ2-7; a possible D gene is TRBD1 (7 bases). V lost 4 bases, J lost 7 bases, and 14 bases lay in between. Germline V gene lookup returns CDR1 SGHTA and CDR2 FQGTGA. CDR3 length: 13 residues. CDR3 protein: CASSSMTGTEQYF. DNA for the CDR3: TGTGCCAGCAGCTCCATGACAGGGACTGAGCAGTACTTC.

J is TRBJ1-5 and V is TRBV3-1 (or the pseudogene TRBV3-2); D is undetermined. Trimming took off 0 bases at V and 1 base at J, with 4 bases between the two ends. The CDR3 consists of 14 residues. Germline CDR1 LGHDT, CDR2 YNNKEL (reference sequence). The CDR3 sequence: CASSQDGSNQPQHF. In DNA, the CDR3 is TGTGCCAGCAGCCAAGATGGGAGCAATCAGCCCCAGCATTTT.